This T cell receptor beta chain is drawn from a study of cytomegalovirus exposure and HLA in healthy donors. Study details: Genetic ancestry analysis placed about 84% of the 350 to 500 donors that were genotyped in the Caucasian-associated cluster.

Germline loops: CDR1 SEHNR, CDR2 FQNEAQ (reference sequence). The CDR3 totals 14 residues. PCR amplification relied on 60 Vbeta primers (plus 13 Jbeta primers). Generated by immunoSEQ multiplex PCR, the TCRdb table keeps only in-frame clones and is missing some. The sample has about 120,000 clones, 67% seen once. General study points: Sequencing likely caused a cluster of highly shared sequence variants. Three of the chains that were CMV-associated were confirmed in vitro to be specific for CMV antigens. Researchers reportedly found TCR beta sequences accurately predicted most subjects' HLA-A and HLA-B alleles.

Regarding this clone: What it binds is unknown. A junction end diverges from the germline sequence, so it may reflect a read error.

Input material: PBMCs. This receptor was obtained from a man aged 18 to 35 in good health and CMV-seropositive. V gene TRBV7-9 combines with J gene TRBJ1-1, with 7 bases lining up with TRBD1. The chain's CDR3 is CSSSLGTENTEAFF. The DNA of the CDR3 is TGTTCCAGCAGCTTAGGGACAGAGAACACTGAAGCTTTCTTT.